Presented here are 11 T cell receptor beta chains from one specimen sequenced in a study of T cell repertoires in cytomegalovirus infection (dated by TCRdb to between 2018 and 2021). Sequencing took place on an Illumina HiSeq 1500. TCRdb redid the processing of the public reads, applying fastp at Q25 and MiXCR, and retained in-frame beta chains. All rows with the same CDR3 protein become a single entry with the most common DNA and genes. The table for this sample lists some 320,000 distinct CDR3 sequences; over 7.5% of them were counted only once. Roughly 4% of the sample goes to the ten largest clones. Sequenced: PBMCs. The receptors derive from a human donor in good health (CMV status not recorded). Some clones in this sample may be carry-over from other donors' samples.

This clonotype was detected many times. The chain carries TRBV7-3 and TRBJ2-1; the D is unclear. Trimming stripped 3 bases from V and 5 bases from J, with 5 bases between. The CDR3 length is 12 residues. The germline gives CDR1 SGHTA, CDR2 FQGTGA. The DNA for the CDR3 is TGTGCCAGCAGCTTTGGAAACAATGAGCAGTTCTTC. Translated: CASSFGNNEQFF.

The rearrangement links TRBV6-6 to TRBJ1-6; D is perhaps TRBD1 (5 bases). V lost 7 bases and J 0 bases, leaving 22 bases between the germline ends. Looked up from germline, CDR1 is MNHNY and CDR2 is SVGAGI (reference sequence). CDR3 length equals 19 residues. This chain's CDR3 is CASTPAGLGSSSYNSPLHF. The CDR3, as DNA: TGTGCCAGCACCCCGGCGGGACTGGGCTCAAGCTCCTATAATTCACCCCTCCACTTT.

This clonotype was detected only a few times. The rearrangement joins TRBV7-6 to TRBJ2-2; D remains ambiguous. Germline CDR1 reads SGHVS; CDR2 reads FNYEAQ. Trimming shortened V by 5 bases and J by 5 bases, and 9 bases separated the two germline ends. The CDR3 is made up of 13 amino acids. The CDR3 sequence: CASSPIRTGELFF. The DNA of the CDR3 is TGTGCCAGCAGCCCAATACGGACCGGGGAGCTGTTTTTT.

Concerning this clonotype itself: Just one base apart from a much larger clone, this may be a read error. The gene calls are TRBV7-9 and TRBJ2-1; TRBD1 matches at 9 bases. The junction had 9 bases not matched to a gene; V was cut back by 5 bases and J by 7 bases. This CDR3 has 15 amino acids. Germline CDR1 and CDR2: SEHNR and FQNEAQ (reference sequence). The CDR3, as DNA: TGTGCCAGCAGCGTCCTAAATGACAGGGGGAATGAGCAGTTCTTC. It is translated as CASSVLNDRGNEQFF.

This clonotype showed up just a few times. V usage is TRBV7-8 and J usage is TRBJ1-5, with D tentatively TRBD1 (6 bases). With 5 bases removed from V and 6 bases from J, the gap between germline ends came to 14 bases. CDR3 length: 14 amino acids. Germline V lookup: CDR1 SGHVS, CDR2 FQNEAQ. CDR3 residues: CASSMRGGRQPQHF. In DNA form, the CDR3 reads TGTGCCAGCAGCATGAGGGGGGGCCGTCAGCCCCAGCATTTT.

This clonotype was seen a few times. The chain employs TRBV19 and TRBJ2-3; 12 bases match TRBD2. Looked up from germline, CDR1 is LNHDA and CDR2 is SQIVND (reference sequence). The CDR3 is 16 residues long. With V trimmed by 6 bases and J by 2 bases, 6 bases remained unmatched. This CDR3 reads CASSRRTSGVTDTQYF. The CDR3 bases are TGTGCCAGTAGCCGAAGGACTAGCGGGGTCACAGATACGCAGTATTTT.

V is TRBV4-1 and J is TRBJ2-3, with TRBD2 matching over 8 bases. Germline values: CDR1 MGHRA, CDR2 YSYEKL. With V trimmed by 2 bases and J by 6 bases, 7 bases remained unmatched. CDR3 length: 15 residues. The CDR3 bases are TGCGCCAGCAGCCAATCGGGGGGGCGACTGGATACGCAGTATTTT. This encodes CASSQSGGRLDTQYF.

About this clonotype itself: This clone may be a read error of a much larger clone one base away. The V call is TRBV4-1, the J call TRBJ2-5; 7 bases align to TRBD2. The CDR3 runs to 15 residues. V gave up 4 bases and J gave up 5 bases; unmatched junction bases: 10. The germline gives CDR1 MGHRA, CDR2 YSYEKL. This CDR3 reads CASSRAPGGAETQYF. CDR3 nucleotide sequence: TGCGCCAGCAGCCGGGCCCCGGGGGGTGCGGAGACCCAGTACTTC.

This clonotype was seen more than once but under ten times. The J gene is TRBJ1-2, the V gene TRBV28; 8 bases match TRBD1. The CDR3 sequence is 15 residues long. V shed 2 bases and J 5 bases; nucleotides not matched to a gene: 7. Germline V CDR1 and CDR2: MDHEN, SYDVKM. The CDR3 loop is CASSLRGRGRYGYTF. In DNA form, the CDR3 reads TGTGCCAGCAGTTTACGCGGCAGGGGGCGATATGGCTACACCTTC.

This chain joins TRBV6-1 and TRBJ1-5, with D maybe TRBD1 (6 bases). The CDR3 totals 16 residues. From germline, CDR1 is MNHNS and CDR2 SASEGT. V lost 0 bases and J 1 base, leaving 10 bases between the germline ends. The CDR3 DNA is TGTGCCAGCAGTGAAGCACAGGGAGGAAGCAATCAGCCCCAGCATTTT. Protein sequence: CASSEAQGGSNQPQHF.

This chain connects TRBV5-1 to TRBJ1-1; 10 bases are a match to TRBD1. Germline CDR1 SGHRS, CDR2 YFSETQ. There are 17 residues in the CDR3. V lost 4 bases to trimming and J lost 0 bases; unmatched junction nucleotides: 9. CDR3 in amino acids: CASSPWGQGSLNTEAFF. The CDR3 region has the DNA TGCGCCAGCAGCCCGTGGGGACAGGGGTCGTTGAACACTGAAGCTTTCTTT.